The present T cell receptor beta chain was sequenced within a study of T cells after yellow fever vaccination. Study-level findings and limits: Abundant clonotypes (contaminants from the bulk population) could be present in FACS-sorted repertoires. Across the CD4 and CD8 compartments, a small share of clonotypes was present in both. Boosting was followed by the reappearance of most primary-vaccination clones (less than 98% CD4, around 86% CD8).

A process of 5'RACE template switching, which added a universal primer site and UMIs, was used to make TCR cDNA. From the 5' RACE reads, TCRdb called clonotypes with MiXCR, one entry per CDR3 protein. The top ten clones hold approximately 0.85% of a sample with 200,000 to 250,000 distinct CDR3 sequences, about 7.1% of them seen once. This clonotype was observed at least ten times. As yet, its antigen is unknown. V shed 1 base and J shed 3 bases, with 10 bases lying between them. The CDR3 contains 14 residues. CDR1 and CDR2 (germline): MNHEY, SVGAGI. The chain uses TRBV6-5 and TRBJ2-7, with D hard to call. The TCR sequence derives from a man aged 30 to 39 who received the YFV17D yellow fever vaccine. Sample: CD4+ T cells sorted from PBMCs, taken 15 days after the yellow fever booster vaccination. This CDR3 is CASSYLGQSYEQYF. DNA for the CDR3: TGTGCCAGCAGTTACTTGGGCCAGAGCTACGAGCAGTACTTC.